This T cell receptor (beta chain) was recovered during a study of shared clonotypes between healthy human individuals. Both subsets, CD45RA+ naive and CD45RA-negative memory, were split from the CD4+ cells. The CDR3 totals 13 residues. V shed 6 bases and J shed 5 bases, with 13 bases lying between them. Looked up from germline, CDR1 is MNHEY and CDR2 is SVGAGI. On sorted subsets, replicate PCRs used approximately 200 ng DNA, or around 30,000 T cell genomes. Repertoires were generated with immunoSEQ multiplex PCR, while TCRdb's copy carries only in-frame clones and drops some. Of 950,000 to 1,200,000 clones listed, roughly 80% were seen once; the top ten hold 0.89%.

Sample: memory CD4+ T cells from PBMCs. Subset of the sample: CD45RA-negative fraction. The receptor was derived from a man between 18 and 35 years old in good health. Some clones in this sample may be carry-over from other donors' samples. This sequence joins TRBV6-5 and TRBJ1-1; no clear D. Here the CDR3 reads CASSPPQGTEAFF. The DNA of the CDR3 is TGTGCCAGCAGCCCACCTCAAGGGACTGAAGCTTTCTTT.